Presented here are 29 T cell receptor beta chains from one specimen sequenced in a study of patients and donors after allogeneic stem cell transplantation (dated by TCRdb to about 2020). The method was RT-PCR. These reads were obtained on a NextSeq 550. The raw public data were reprocessed by TCRdb itself: fastp quality trimming at Q25, MiXCR clonotype calling, in-frame beta chains only. Every CDR3 protein is listed once, alongside the most common genes and DNA of its rows. The sample records over 130,000 distinct CDR3 sequences, over 30% of which are singletons. Roughly 52% of the sample rests with the top ten. Sequencing input: blood, either unsorted or a sorted T cell fraction (not recorded which). The source of these receptors is a human donor who was either an allogeneic HSCT recipient or a stem cell or donor lymphocyte infusion donor (not recorded which). It is not recorded whose cells these are; they may come from a transplant donor.

This sequence joins TRBV29-1 and TRBJ2-1, with D perhaps assigned TRBD1 or TRBD2 (7 bases each). The germline V and J ends were trimmed by 6 bases and 9 bases, with 24 bases remaining between them. This CDR3 comprises 15 residues. Germline CDR1 is SQVTM and CDR2 is ANQGSEA. This CDR3 reads CSVLRGDSYLSEQFF. The CDR3, as DNA: TGCAGCGTGCTCCGGGGGGACAGCTATTTGAGTGAGCAGTTCTTC.

This chain connects TRBV6-2 or TRBV6-3 to TRBJ2-7; 8 bases fit TRBD1. The CDR3 length is 12 residues. The V and J ends lost 7 bases and 4 bases, in that order; junction bases with no gene match: 3. Germline V gene lookup returns CDR1 MNHEY and CDR2 SVGEGT. The CDR3 is CASTDRGYEQYF. The DNA of the CDR3 is TGTGCCAGCACCGACAGGGGTTACGAGCAGTACTTC.

This clonotype was seen a handful of times. The chain couples TRBV12-3 or TRBV12-4 to TRBJ2-4; 13 bases map to TRBD2. Unmatched junction bases numbered 7, after V lost 5 bases and J lost 0 bases. This CDR3 is built from 18 residues. In DNA, the CDR3 is TGTGCCAGCAGTCGCGGACTAGCGGGGGACATAGCCAAAAACATTCAGTACTTC. As protein: CASSRGLAGDIAKNIQYF.

This clonotype was detected a few times. This chain connects TRBV7-9 to TRBJ1-1; D not certain. Germline CDR1 and CDR2: SEHNR and FQNEAQ (reference sequence). The V end lost 2 bases, the J end lost 6 bases, and 13 bases lay between the germline ends. CDR3 length equals 14 residues. CDR3 in DNA: TGTGCCAGCAGCTTACCCCTAATTAGGCCTGAAGCTTTCTTT. Protein: CASSLPLIRPEAFF.

The CDR3 loop is CASSATRASEAFF. The DNA of the CDR3 is TGTGCCAGCAGTGCCACCCGGGCGAGTGAAGCTTTCTTT. The chain uses TRBV25-1 and TRBJ1-1; D is unclear. This CDR3 spans 13 amino acids. V dropped 4 bases and J dropped 7 bases, with 13 bases sitting between them. CDR1 MGHDK and CDR2 SYGVNS come from the germline V gene.

This chain uses TRBV11-2 with TRBJ1-1, with a weak D call TRBD1 (5 bases). This CDR3 has 16 residues. V lost 0 bases, J lost 0 bases, and 11 bases lay in between. Germline V CDR1 and CDR2: SGHAT, FQNNGV. CDR3: CASSLDLSGLNTEAFF. The CDR3 DNA sequence: TGTGCCAGCAGCTTAGATCTATCAGGGCTGAACACTGAAGCTTTCTTT.

The rearrangement links TRBV29-1 to TRBJ1-6, with a possible D match to TRBD1 (5 bases). The V and J ends lost 4 bases and 10 bases respectively, with 14 bases between them. Germline CDR1 is SQVTM and CDR2 is ANQGSEA. This CDR3 comprises 13 residues. Here the CDR3 reads CSVGDTGSSPLHF. For the CDR3, the DNA is TGCAGCGTTGGAGATACAGGTTCCTCACCCCTCCACTTT.

J is TRBJ2-5 and V is TRBV11-2; D may be TRBD2 (6 bases). Germline V lookup: CDR1 SGHAT, CDR2 FQNNGV. This CDR3 is built from 14 residues. V was clipped by 8 bases and J by 5 bases, with 18 bases between them. This chain's CDR3 is CASAPDAGRETQYF. The CDR3, as DNA: TGTGCCAGCGCTCCCGATGCAGGGAGGGAGACCCAGTACTTC. The whole variable domain, filled in from reference TRBV11-2 and TRBJ2-5, reads EAGVAQSPRYKIIEKRQSVAFWCNPISGHATLYWYQQILGQGPKLLIQFQNNGVVDDSQLPKDRFSAERLKGVDSTLKIQPAKLEDSAVYLCASAPDAGRETQYFGPGTRLLVL.

This chain joins TRBV27 and TRBJ1-3; the match to TRBD1 covers 7 bases. CDR1 and CDR2 (germline): MNHEY, SMNVEV (reference sequence). This CDR3 comprises 17 residues. The V and J ends lost 2 bases and 3 bases, in that order; junction bases with no gene match: 10. CDR3 sequence (DNA): TGTGCCAGCAGTTTAAAGCCCCCGGACAGGTTTGGAAACACCATATATTTT. It is translated as CASSLKPPDRFGNTIYF.

This chain connects TRBV20-1 to TRBJ2-1; 8 bases are shared with TRBD2. V lost 0 bases, J lost 8 bases, and 12 bases stayed unmatched. The CDR3 totals 16 residues. Germline loops: CDR1 DFQATT, CDR2 SNEGSKA (reference sequence). DNA of the CDR3: TGCAGTGCTAGAGATCTTGACGGGGGGGCCGGAGATGAGCAGTTCTTC. Protein sequence: CSARDLDGGAGDEQFF.

This clonotype showed up just once. The rearrangement uses TRBV28 and TRBJ1-1; no clear D. CDR1 is MDHEN and CDR2 is SYDVKM in the germline V gene. The CDR3 consists of 16 residues. The germline V and J ends were trimmed by 6 bases and 3 bases, with 20 bases remaining between them. CDR3 DNA sequence: TGTGCCAGCAGGACTCAGGCCAAGACTGGGGACACTGAAGCTTTCTTT. Translating it yields CASRTQAKTGDTEAFF.

This chain links TRBV5-1 with TRBJ1-1; D gene unclear. There are 15 residues in the CDR3. The V and J ends lost 0 bases and 0 bases respectively, with 9 bases between them. Germline lookup yields CDR1 SGHRS and CDR2 YFSETQ. CDR3 coding DNA: TGCGCCAGCAGCTTGGTACGGAGAATGAACACTGAAGCTTTCTTT. This codes for CASSLVRRMNTEAFF.

The chain recombines TRBV12-3 or TRBV12-4 with TRBJ1-1; TRBD1 matches at 7 bases. The CDR3 sequence is 16 residues long. V lost 5 bases to trimming and J lost 1 base; unmatched junction nucleotides: 10. In DNA, the CDR3 is TGTGCCAGCAGTAGGGATTGGGACAGCCAGAACACTGAAGCTTTCTTT. Residues: CASSRDWDSQNTEAFF.

This rearrangement joins TRBV29-1 to TRBJ2-5; D possibly corresponds to TRBD2 (6 bases). Trimming removed 6 bases at V and 0 bases at J, with 14 bases between. The CDR3 runs 14 residues. Germline V gene data show CDR1 as SQVTM and CDR2 as ANQGSEA. CDR3 nucleotides: TGCAGCGTCGGCTCGGGGGACTACCAAGAGACCCAGTACTTC. Amino acids: CSVGSGDYQETQYF.

This clonotype came up once. This chain uses TRBV20-1 with TRBJ2-2; tentative D call: TRBD2 (5 bases). The CDR3 is 16 amino acids. Germline CDR1 reads DFQATT; CDR2 reads SNEGSKA (reference sequence). Trimming took off 4 bases at V and 2 bases at J, with 17 bases between the two ends. CDR3 region: CSAIALRLANTGELFF. CDR3 DNA sequence: TGCAGTGCTATAGCTCTGAGGCTAGCAAACACCGGGGAGCTGTTTTTT.

The rearrangement uses TRBV2 and TRBJ2-1; TRBD1 matches at 9 bases. This CDR3 is built from 18 residues. V was pared by 5 bases and J by 1 base, with 12 bases of the junction left unmatched. Germline V gene sequence: CDR1 SNHLY, CDR2 FYNNEI. The CDR3 sequence: CASSTDRGEGVSYNEQFF. CDR3 sequence (DNA): TGTGCCAGCAGTACGGACAGGGGAGAAGGGGTATCCTACAATGAGCAGTTCTTC.

This clonotype showed up just a few times. The J gene is TRBJ1-2, the V gene TRBV29-1; 9 nucleotides align to TRBD1. Germline assignment: CDR1 SQVTM and CDR2 ANQGSEA. The J segment lost 0 bases and the V segment lost 3 bases, leaving 5 bases of the junction unmatched. This CDR3 is built from 15 residues. The CDR3 sequence is CSVEGQGRPNYGYTF. DNA of the CDR3: TGCAGCGTTGAGGGACAGGGAAGACCTAACTATGGCTACACCTTC.

The sample holds a few counts of this clonotype. V gene TRBV7-6 combines with J gene TRBJ1-1; 9 nucleotides align to TRBD1. Germline V gives CDR1 SGHVS, CDR2 FNYEAQ. The CDR3 runs 16 residues. Trimming at V came to 5 bases and at J to 4 bases, leaving 11 bases not matched to a gene. This chain's CDR3 is CASSGSTGGSGTEAFF. DNA for the CDR3: TGTGCCAGCAGCGGATCGACAGGGGGAAGTGGCACTGAAGCTTTCTTT.

About this clonotype: A junction end diverges from the germline sequence, so it may reflect a read error. The genes are TRBV6-2 or TRBV6-3 and TRBJ2-5; TRBD2 might be the D (5 bases). Looked up from germline, CDR1 is MNHEY and CDR2 is SVGEGT. The CDR3 has 18 residues. Here the CDR3 DNA reads TGTGCCAGCAGCCACCTAGCCGATCTCCGACACCTCCAACAGACCCAGTACTTC. Translating it yields CASSHLADLRHLQQTQYF.

The chain couples TRBV12-3 or TRBV12-4 to TRBJ2-3; 11 bases line up with TRBD2. CDR3 length equals 16 residues. Losses at the gene ends were 5 bases for V and 2 bases for J; bases not matched to a gene: 6. CDR3 protein: CASSPSLAGATDTQYF. The CDR3 bases are TGTGCCAGCAGTCCATCACTAGCGGGGGCCACAGATACGCAGTATTTT.

The rearrangement links TRBV12-3 or TRBV12-4 to TRBJ1-5; tentatively, D is TRBD1 (6 bases). Trimming stripped 6 bases from V and 3 bases from J, with 15 bases between. The CDR3 is 15 amino acids. CDR3 residues: CASRVTGGVNQPQHF. CDR3 sequence (DNA): TGTGCCAGCAGGGTCACCGGGGGCGTCAATCAGCCCCAGCATTTT.

This clonotype was picked up a small number of times. The V gene is TRBV15, the J gene TRBJ1-6; 7 bases match TRBD1. In germline, CDR1 is LNHNV, CDR2 YYDKDF (reference sequence). The CDR3 runs 14 residues. V shed 9 bases, J shed 6 bases, and the junction held 8 bases outside the gene matches. Here the CDR3 reads CATWEGQTNSPLHF. The CDR3 nucleotides read TGTGCCACTTGGGAGGGACAGACTAATTCACCCCTCCACTTT.

The V gene is TRBV9, the J gene TRBJ2-1, with D possibly called TRBD1 or TRBD2 (6 bases each). Germline V CDR1 and CDR2: SGDLS, YYNGEE. The CDR3 length is 17 residues. The V and J ends lost 4 bases and 1 base respectively, with 18 bases between them. CDR3 loop: CASSTNPGAVSYNEQFF. For the CDR3, the DNA is TGTGCCAGCAGCACCAATCCGGGGGCCGTTTCCTACAATGAGCAGTTCTTC.

This clonotype showed up just once. The chain couples TRBV10-3 to TRBJ2-7, with a possible D match to TRBD1 (6 bases). V was cut by 4 bases and J by 6 bases, with 10 bases left in between. The length of the CDR3 is 12 residues. Germline CDR1 ENHRY, CDR2 SYGVKD. The CDR3 region has the DNA TGTGCCATCAGTGGGAAAGGGGGCGAGCAGTACTTC. Translated, it gives CAISGKGGEQYF.

This clonotype has only a few counts. The chain employs TRBV5-1 and TRBJ1-6; D gene uncertain. The V gene lost 0 bases and the J gene lost 3 bases, with 7 bases spanning the gap. The CDR3 loop spans 15 amino acids. Germline CDR1 and CDR2: SGHRS and YFSETQ. In DNA form, the CDR3 reads TGCGCCAGCAGCTTGGGACAAAACTATAATTCACCCCTCCACTTT. Amino acid sequence: CASSLGQNYNSPLHF.

This clonotype has just a few counts. This chain connects TRBV5-5 to TRBJ1-5; D remains ambiguous. The CDR3 length is 15 residues. CDR1 is SGHKS and CDR2 is YYEKEE in the germline V gene (reference sequence). Deletions cut 2 bases from V and 0 bases from J, with 9 bases between. CDR3 DNA: TGTGCCAGCAGCTTAAGAGTAGCTAGCAATCAGCCCCAGCATTTT. As protein: CASSLRVASNQPQHF.

This sequence joins TRBV2 and TRBJ1-6, with D tentatively TRBD1 (5 bases). This CDR3 region has 16 residues. V lost 7 bases and J lost 0, with 13 bases in between. Germline loops: CDR1 SNHLY, CDR2 FYNNEI. CDR3: CASMGPESSYNSPLHF. CDR3 bases: TGTGCCAGCATGGGGCCAGAGAGCTCCTATAATTCACCCCTCCACTTT.

Only a few counts were recorded for this clonotype. This chain uses TRBV20-1 with TRBJ2-7, with D uncertain. V was shortened by 4 bases and J by 0 bases, with 13 bases between the two germline ends. Germline V gives CDR1 DFQATT, CDR2 SNEGSKA (reference sequence). The CDR3 is 14 residues long. CDR3 in amino acids: CSATKGTFSYEQYF. In DNA form, the CDR3 reads TGCAGTGCTACTAAGGGCACCTTCTCCTACGAGCAGTACTTC.

This chain links TRBV7-9 with TRBJ1-1; D is unresolved. The length of the CDR3 is 15 residues. The V gene's germline CDR1 is SEHNR and CDR2 FQNEAQ (reference sequence). The V end lost 2 bases, the J end lost 1 base, and 11 bases lay between the germline ends. The CDR3 sequence is CASSLMALPNTEAFF. The CDR3 region has the DNA TGTGCCAGCAGCTTAATGGCTCTCCCGAACACTGAAGCTTTCTTT.